This T cell receptor (beta chain) was identified during a study of T-cell memory formation after mild COVID-19. Across the study: TCR clusters showed largely donor specificity.

This clonotype was counted many times. Germline V gene data show CDR1 as SEHNR and CDR2 as FQNEAQ (reference sequence). The CDR3 length is 15 residues. J lost 1 base, V lost 3 bases, and 4 bases had no gene match. Barcoded TCR alpha and TCR beta cDNA libraries with UMIs came from 5'RACE using constant-segment primers. TCRdb analysed the 5' RACE reads with MiXCR anew, one entry per CDR3 protein. The table has 540,000 or so distinct CDR3 sequences, about 20% seen once. What was sequenced was PBMCs or a T cell subset sorted from them (not recorded which). The TCR comes from an adult woman who had mild COVID-19 (a few samples of this study predate the infection). Cell type and time point are not known. This rearrangement joins TRBV7-9 to TRBJ1-1, with 8 nucleotides matching TRBD1. The CDR3 sequence: CASSLAGTGNTEAFF. CDR3 nucleotides: TGTGCCAGCAGCTTGGCCGGGACAGGGAACACTGAAGCTTTCTTT.